The present T cell receptor beta chain was sequenced within a study of cytomegalovirus exposure and HLA in healthy donors. As for the study in general: Later, an analysis reported that the 120 or so validation repertoires had used the same platform as the roughly 660 first-cohort repertoires. General observations from the study: Some TCR beta chains (roughly 150 of them) were listed as cytomegalovirus-associated.

Generated by immunoSEQ multiplex PCR, the TCRdb table keeps only in-frame clones and is missing some. The sample includes some 140,000 clones, 75% to 90% seen only once; the top ten take about a fifth. These donors were members of the roughly 110-subject validation cohort, a group separate from the roughly 700-subject first cohort. The CDR3 spans 15 residues. The germline V gene encodes CDR1 SGHNT and CDR2 YENEEA. V lost 4 bases and J lost 7; bases outside the gene matches: 8. About this clone: The antigen remains undetermined.

This receptor was obtained from a man aged 18 to 30 in good health and CMV-seropositive. Sequencing was carried out using PBMCs. The gene calls are TRBV11-3 and TRBJ2-2; 8 bases line up with TRBD2. CDR3 sequence reads: CASSSGLGSGGELFF. The DNA for the CDR3 is TGTGCCAGCAGCTCGGGACTAGGGTCGGGCGGGGAGCTGTTTTTT. Looking up the rest from reference TRBV11-3 and TRBJ2-2 gives the full variable domain: EAGVVQSPRYKIIEKKQPVAFWCNPISGHNTLYWYLQNLGQGPELLIRYENEEAVDDSQLPKDRFSAERLKGVDSTLKIQPAELGDSAVYLCASSSGLGSGGELFFGEGSRLTVL.